The TCR beta chain under discussion was sequenced for a study of blood T cell repertoires in COVID-19. Looking at the study overall: The study drew acute and convalescent COVID-19 samples from the United States, Italy and Spain. The cDNA or gDNA used as material had been derived from T cells, B-cell-depleted T cells, or PBMCs.

This CDR3 comprises 14 residues. The germline V gene has CDR1 SSHAT and CDR2 FNYEAQ (reference sequence). Points on this clone: At one boundary the junction diverges from the germline segment, which might be a read error.

The authors' processing: Reference gene primer amplification gave estimated nucleated cell counts. The table came from immunoSEQ multiplex PCR; TCRdb's copy has only in-frame clones and leaves some out. That table furnishes V, J and clone size, whereas the DNA furnished D and trimming. The sample records under 150,000 clones, about 91% being singletons. The receptor was isolated from a human donor in a cohort sampled during active COVID-19. What was sequenced was peripheral blood. The chain uses TRBV7-7 and TRBJ2-5, with 11 bases fitting TRBD2. The DNA for the CDR3 is TGTGCTAGCAGCTTAGCGGGGGGGCTCGAGACCCAGTACTTC. Protein product: CASSLAGGLETQYF.